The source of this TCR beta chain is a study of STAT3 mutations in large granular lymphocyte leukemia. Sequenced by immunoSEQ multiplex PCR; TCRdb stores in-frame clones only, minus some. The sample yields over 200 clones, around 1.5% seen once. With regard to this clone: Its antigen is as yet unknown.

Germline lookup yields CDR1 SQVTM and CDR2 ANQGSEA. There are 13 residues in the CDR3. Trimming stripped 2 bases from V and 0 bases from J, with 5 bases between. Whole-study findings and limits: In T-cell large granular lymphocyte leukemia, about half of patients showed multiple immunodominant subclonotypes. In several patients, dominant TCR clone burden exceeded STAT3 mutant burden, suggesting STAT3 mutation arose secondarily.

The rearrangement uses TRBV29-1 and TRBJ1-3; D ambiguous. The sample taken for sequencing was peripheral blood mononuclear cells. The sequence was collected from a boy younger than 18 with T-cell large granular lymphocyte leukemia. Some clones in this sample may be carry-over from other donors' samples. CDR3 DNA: TGCAGCGTTGAAACGGACTCTGGAAACACCATATATTTT. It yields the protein CSVETDSGNTIYF. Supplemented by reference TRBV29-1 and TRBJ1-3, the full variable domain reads SAVISQKPSRDICQRGTSLTIQCQVDSQVTMMFWYRQQPGQSLTLIATANQGSEATYESGFVIDKFPISRPNLTFSTLTVSNMSPEDSSIYLCSVETDSGNTIYFGEGSWLTVV.